The 4 T cell receptor beta chains listed next were all sequenced from one sample in a study of PD-1 blockade in mismatch repair-deficient tumors. Data came from immunoSEQ multiplex PCR; TCRdb stores just in-frame clones and leaves some out. The data contain more than 90,000 clones, around three quarters of them singletons. Specimen: peripheral blood, collected about 60 weeks after starting pembrolizumab. These receptors came from an adult with mismatch repair-deficient cancer.

The chain joins TRBV6-6 to TRBJ2-1, with 8 bases that match TRBD2. V was pared by 4 bases and J by 8 bases, with 7 bases of the junction left unmatched. The length of the CDR3 is 14 residues. Germline V gives CDR1 MNHNY, CDR2 SVGAGI (reference sequence). The CDR3 DNA sequence: TGTGCCAGCAGTTCCAGCGGGAGTTTCGATGAGCAGTTCTTC. This gives the protein CASSSSGSFDEQFF.

In this sample, this clone turned up once. The chain carries TRBV19 and TRBJ2-1, with D uncertain. The CDR3 covers 13 residues. Germline V gives CDR1 LNHDA, CDR2 SQIVND (reference sequence). Deletions cut 4 bases from V and 4 bases from J, with 8 bases between. The CDR3 region is CASSTRLYNEQFF. The CDR3 coding sequence is TGTGCCAGTAGTACAAGACTTTACAATGAGCAGTTCTTC.

This clone was seen a single time. The chain employs TRBV11-3 and TRBJ2-1; 9 nucleotides agree with TRBD2. Germline loops: CDR1 SGHNT, CDR2 YENEEA. Unmatched junction bases numbered 9, after V lost 5 bases and J lost 7 bases. The CDR3 is 15 residues long. The CDR3: CASSPAGGPWNEQFF. CDR3 nucleotides: TGTGCCAGCAGCCCCGCGGGAGGGCCTTGGAATGAGCAGTTCTTC.

This clone has only a few counts. This specimen includes other DNA sequences encoding the same CDR3. The chain joins TRBV2 to TRBJ1-3; tentative D call: TRBD1 (5 bases). The CDR3 spans 13 residues. Germline-derived CDR1 and CDR2 are SNHLY and FYNNEI. V shed 6 bases and J shed 3 bases, with 9 bases lying between them. The CDR3 nucleotides read TGTGCCAGCAGCGGGGGGTTTGGAAACACCATATATTTT. It is translated as CASSGGFGNTIYF.